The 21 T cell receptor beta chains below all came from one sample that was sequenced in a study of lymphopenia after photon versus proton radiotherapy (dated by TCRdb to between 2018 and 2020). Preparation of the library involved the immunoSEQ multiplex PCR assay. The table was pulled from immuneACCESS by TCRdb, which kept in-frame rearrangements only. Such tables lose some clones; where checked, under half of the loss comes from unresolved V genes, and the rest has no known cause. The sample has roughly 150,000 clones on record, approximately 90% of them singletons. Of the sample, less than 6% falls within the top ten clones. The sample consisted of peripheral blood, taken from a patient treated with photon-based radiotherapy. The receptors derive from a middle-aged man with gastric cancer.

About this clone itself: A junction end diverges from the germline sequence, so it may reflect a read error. This CDR3 reads CASSYSNSGELFF. CDR3 DNA: TGTGCCAGCAGTTACTCGAACTCCGGGGAGCTGTTTTTT. The chain couples TRBV6-5 to TRBJ2-2; D uncertain. Germline CDR1 reads MNHEY; CDR2 reads SVGAGI. There are 13 residues in the CDR3.

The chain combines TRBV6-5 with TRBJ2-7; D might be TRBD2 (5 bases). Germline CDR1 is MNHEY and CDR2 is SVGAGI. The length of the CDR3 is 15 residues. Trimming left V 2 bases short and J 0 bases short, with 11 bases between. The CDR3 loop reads CASSYVAGGSYEQYF. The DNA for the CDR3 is TGTGCCAGCAGTTACGTGGCAGGAGGCTCCTACGAGCAGTACTTC.

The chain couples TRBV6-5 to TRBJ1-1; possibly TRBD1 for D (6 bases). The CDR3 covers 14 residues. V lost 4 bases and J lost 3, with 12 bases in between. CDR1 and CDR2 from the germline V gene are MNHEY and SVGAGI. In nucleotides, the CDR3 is TGTGCCAGCAGTTCCCCCTACAGGGACACTGAAGCTTTCTTT. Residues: CASSSPYRDTEAFF.

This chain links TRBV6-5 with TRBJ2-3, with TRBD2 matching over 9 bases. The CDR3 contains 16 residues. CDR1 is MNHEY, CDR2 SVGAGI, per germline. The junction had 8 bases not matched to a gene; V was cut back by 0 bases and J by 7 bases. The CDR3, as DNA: TGTGCCAGCAGTTACTCGGGGGATAGCGGGAGATATACGCAGTATTTT. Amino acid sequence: CASSYSGDSGRYTQYF.

CDR3 amino acids: CASSQDRGSFYGYTF. In nucleotides, the CDR3 is TGTGCCAGCAGTCAGGACAGGGGAAGTTTCTATGGCTACACCTTC. The chain combines TRBV14 with TRBJ1-2; 9 nucleotides line up with TRBD1. The CDR3 has 15 residues. Germline CDR1 and CDR2: SGHDN and FVKESK. The V segment lost 6 bases and the J segment 4 bases; nucleotides outside the gene matches: 9.

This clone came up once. The CDR3 is CASSLPPGREQYF. The CDR3 DNA sequence: TGTGCCAGCAGCTTGCCCCCGGGAAGGGAGCAGTACTTC. The gene calls are TRBV7-9 and TRBJ2-7; TRBD2 is a possible D gene (5 bases). The germline V gene encodes CDR1 SEHNR and CDR2 FQNEAQ (reference sequence). The V and J ends lost 3 bases and 7 bases respectively, with 13 bases between them. The CDR3 loop spans 13 amino acids.

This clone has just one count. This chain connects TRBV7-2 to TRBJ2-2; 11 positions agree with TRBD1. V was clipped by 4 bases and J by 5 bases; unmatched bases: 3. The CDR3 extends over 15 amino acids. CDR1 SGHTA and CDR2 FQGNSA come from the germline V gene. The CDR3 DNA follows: TGTGCCAGCAGCTCCCGGGACAGGGGGACCGGGGAGCTGTTTTTT. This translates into CASSSRDRGTGELFF.

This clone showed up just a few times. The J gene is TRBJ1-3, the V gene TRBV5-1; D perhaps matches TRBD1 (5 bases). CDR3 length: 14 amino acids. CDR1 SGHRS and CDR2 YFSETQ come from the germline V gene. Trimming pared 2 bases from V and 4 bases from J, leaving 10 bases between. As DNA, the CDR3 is TGCGCCAGCAGCTTCGGGGGTAAGGGAAACACCATATATTTT. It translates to CASSFGGKGNTIYF.

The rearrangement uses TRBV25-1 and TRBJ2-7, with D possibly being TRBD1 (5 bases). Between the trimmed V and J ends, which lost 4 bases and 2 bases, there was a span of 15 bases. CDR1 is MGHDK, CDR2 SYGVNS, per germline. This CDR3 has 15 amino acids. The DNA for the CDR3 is TGTGCCAGCAGTGCGAACGGACAATACACCTACGAGCAGTACTTC. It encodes CASSANGQYTYEQYF.

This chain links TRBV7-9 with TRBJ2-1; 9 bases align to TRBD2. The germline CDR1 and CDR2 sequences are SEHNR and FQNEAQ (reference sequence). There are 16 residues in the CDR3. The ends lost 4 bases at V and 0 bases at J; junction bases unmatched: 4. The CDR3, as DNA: TGTGCCAGCAGCTCAGGGACTAGCAGCTCCTACAATGAGCAGTTCTTC. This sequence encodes CASSSGTSSSYNEQFF.

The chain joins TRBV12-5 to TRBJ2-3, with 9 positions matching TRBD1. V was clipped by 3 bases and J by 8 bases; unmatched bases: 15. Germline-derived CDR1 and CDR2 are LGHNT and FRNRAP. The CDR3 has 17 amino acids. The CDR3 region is CASGFYPGQGGFGTQYF. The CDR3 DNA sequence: TGTGCTAGTGGTTTCTACCCGGGACAGGGAGGATTCGGTACGCAGTATTTT.

This CDR3 reads CASNRDYLYEQYF. In nucleotides, the CDR3 is TGTGCCAGCAATCGGGACTACCTCTACGAGCAGTACTTC. The chain uses TRBV6-5 and TRBJ2-7; 7 positions agree with TRBD2. The CDR3 contains 13 residues. CDR1 is MNHEY and CDR2 is SVGAGI in the germline V gene. With V trimmed by 7 bases and J by 3 bases, 6 bases remained unmatched.

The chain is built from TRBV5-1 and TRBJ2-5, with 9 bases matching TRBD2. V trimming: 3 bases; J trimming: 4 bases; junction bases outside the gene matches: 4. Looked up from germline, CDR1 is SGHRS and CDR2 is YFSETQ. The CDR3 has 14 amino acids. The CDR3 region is CASSSGSGRETQYF. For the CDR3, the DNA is TGCGCCAGCAGCTCCGGTAGCGGGAGAGAGACCCAGTACTTC.

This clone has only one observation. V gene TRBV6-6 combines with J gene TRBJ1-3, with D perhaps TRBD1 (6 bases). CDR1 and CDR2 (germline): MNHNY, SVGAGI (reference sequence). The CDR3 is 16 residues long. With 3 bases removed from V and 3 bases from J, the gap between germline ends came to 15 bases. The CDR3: CASSYSTQGGGNTIYF. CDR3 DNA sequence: TGTGCCAGCAGTTATTCGACACAGGGTGGTGGAAACACCATATATTTT.

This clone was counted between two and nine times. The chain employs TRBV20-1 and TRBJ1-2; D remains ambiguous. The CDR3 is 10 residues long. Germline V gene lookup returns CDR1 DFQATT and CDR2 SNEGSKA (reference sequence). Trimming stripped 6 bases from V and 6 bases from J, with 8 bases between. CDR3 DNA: TGCAGTGCGGCCGGTGATGGCTACACCTTC. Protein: CSAAGDGYTF.

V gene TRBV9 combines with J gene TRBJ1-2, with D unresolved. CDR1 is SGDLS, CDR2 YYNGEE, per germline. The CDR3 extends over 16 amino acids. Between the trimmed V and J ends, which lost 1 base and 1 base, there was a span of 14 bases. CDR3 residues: CASSVLPEVLNYGYTF. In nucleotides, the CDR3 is TGTGCCAGCAGCGTACTCCCGGAGGTTCTTAACTATGGCTACACCTTC. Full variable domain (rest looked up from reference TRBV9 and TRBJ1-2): DSGVTQTPKHLITATGQRVTLRCSPRSGDLSVYWYQQSLDQGLQFLIQYYNGEERAKGNILERFSAQQFPDLHSELNLSSLELGDSALYFCASSVLPEVLNYGYTFGSGTRLTVV.

The DNA for the CDR3 is TGTGCCAGCAGAGACAGGGCGGACTATGGCTACACCTTC. Translating gives CASRDRADYGYTF. The rearrangement links TRBV27 to TRBJ1-2, with TRBD1 matching 7 bases. Unmatched junction bases numbered 4, after V lost 6 bases and J lost 3 bases. Germline V gives CDR1 MNHEY, CDR2 SMNVEV (reference sequence). This CDR3 comprises 13 residues.

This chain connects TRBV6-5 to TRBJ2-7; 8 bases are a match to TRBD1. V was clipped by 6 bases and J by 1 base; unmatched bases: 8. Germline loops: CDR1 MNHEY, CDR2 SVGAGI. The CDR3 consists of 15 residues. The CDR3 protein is CASSSPRTGSYEQYF. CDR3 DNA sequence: TGTGCCAGCAGCTCCCCCCGGACAGGGTCCTACGAGCAGTACTTC.

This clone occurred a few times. The CDR3 region is CASRSGYNQETQYF. For the CDR3, the DNA is TGTGCCAGCCGGAGCGGGTATAACCAAGAGACCCAGTACTTC. This chain links TRBV28 with TRBJ2-5; TRBD2 might be the D (6 bases). Germline V lookup: CDR1 MDHEN, CDR2 SYDVKM. The V and J ends lost 8 bases and 0 bases respectively, with 13 bases between them. This CDR3 spans 14 amino acids.

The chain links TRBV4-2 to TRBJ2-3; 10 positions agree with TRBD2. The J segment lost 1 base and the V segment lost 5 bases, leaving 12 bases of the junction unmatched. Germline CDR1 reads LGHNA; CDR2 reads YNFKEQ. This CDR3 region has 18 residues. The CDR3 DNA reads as TGTGCCAGCAGCGCAGTGGCTAGCGGGAGTGTAGGCACAGATACGCAGTATTTT. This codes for CASSAVASGSVGTDTQYF.

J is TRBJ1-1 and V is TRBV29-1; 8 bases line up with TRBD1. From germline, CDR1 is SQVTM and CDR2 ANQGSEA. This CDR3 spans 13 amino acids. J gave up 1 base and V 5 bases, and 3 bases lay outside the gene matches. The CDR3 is CSVTGQGNTEAFF. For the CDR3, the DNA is TGCAGCGTTACCGGACAGGGGAACACTGAAGCTTTCTTT. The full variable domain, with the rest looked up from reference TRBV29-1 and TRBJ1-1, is SAVISQKPSRDICQRGTSLTIQCQVDSQVTMMFWYRQQPGQSLTLIATANQGSEATYESGFVIDKFPISRPNLTFSTLTVSNMSPEDSSIYLCSVTGQGNTEAFFGQGTRLTVV.